Each of the 23 T cell receptor beta chains below was sequenced from the same sample in a study of post-analysis software for immune sequencing data. The study, taken as a whole, reports: Elevated frequency relative to controls characterized a handful of TRBV segments in patients, TRBV5-6, TRBV5-1 and TRBV20-1 among them.

Tagging with unique molecular identifiers was a feature of the TCR beta cDNA libraries. One entry per CDR3 protein, called by TCRdb with MiXCR from the PCR reads. The repertoire holds about 820,000 distinct CDR3 sequences, with around 50% as singletons. No antigens are known for them. Sequencing used blood. These receptors were taken from a girl aged 5-17 years with multiple sclerosis.

This clonotype was counted a few times. The V gene is TRBV20-1, the J gene TRBJ2-5, with D unclear. V lost 1 base and J 1 base, leaving 10 bases between the germline ends. The length of the CDR3 is 14 residues. Germline CDR1 DFQATT, CDR2 SNEGSKA (reference sequence). The CDR3, as DNA: TGCAGTGCTAGAGGGAAGGGTATCCAAGAGACCCAGTACTTC. Translated, it gives CSARGKGIQETQYF.

This clonotype was seen a few times. This rearrangement joins TRBV2 to TRBJ2-5, with D uncertain. This CDR3 is 12 amino acids long. CDR1 and CDR2 (germline): SNHLY, FYNNEI. V lost 3 bases and J lost 6, with 8 bases in between. Written as DNA, the CDR3 is TGTGCCAGCAGTGATCCTCGGCAGACCCAGTACTTC. Its protein product is CASSDPRQTQYF.

V gene TRBV29-1 combines with J gene TRBJ1-2; D gene uncertain. Trimming removed 5 bases at V and 0 bases at J, with 7 bases between. There are 12 residues in the CDR3. Per germline, CDR1 SQVTM and CDR2 ANQGSEA. The CDR3 region has the DNA TGCAGCGTTCGGCAGGCTAACTATGGCTACACCTTC. Protein sequence: CSVRQANYGYTF.

The DNA of the CDR3 is TGCAGTGCTAGATCCCAGGGGGTTAGGGGCTACACCTTC. It codes for CSARSQGVRGYTF. V is TRBV20-1 and J is TRBJ1-2, with TRBD1 matching 7 bases. The CDR3 has 13 residues. The germline CDR1 and CDR2 sequences are DFQATT and SNEGSKA (reference sequence). The V and J ends lost 2 bases and 8 bases, in that order; junction bases with no gene match: 8.

The chain recombines TRBV28 with TRBJ2-3; D tentatively reads TRBD1 or TRBD2 (5 bases each). V lost 7 bases to trimming and J lost 1 base, with 15 bases between them. The CDR3 is made up of 15 amino acids. The germline V gene encodes CDR1 MDHEN and CDR2 SYDVKM. The CDR3: CASIPTGRGTDTQYF. CDR3 bases: TGTGCCAGCATTCCGACGGGGCGGGGCACAGATACGCAGTATTTT.

This sequence joins TRBV5-1 and TRBJ2-1, with D perhaps assigned TRBD1 or TRBD2 (5 bases each). Deletions cut 3 bases from V and 8 bases from J, with 18 bases between. Germline CDR1 SGHRS, CDR2 YFSETQ. CDR3 size: 15 residues. The CDR3 bases are TGCGCCAGCAGCTCAACCGGGACCCCCAGGTATGAGCAGTTCTTC. The encoded protein is CASSSTGTPRYEQFF.

This clonotype was seen a handful of times. A much larger clone lies a single base off, so this may be a read error. V and J are TRBV2 and TRBJ2-7; D remains unclear. TRBJ2-5 explains the end of the DNA better; the J call may be wrong. The CDR3 covers 14 residues. Looked up from germline, CDR1 is SNHLY and CDR2 is FYNNEI. The CDR3, as DNA: TGTGTCAGCAGTGAACGGCTGAAGAAAGAGACCCAGTACTTC. Its protein product is CVSSERLKKETQYF.

This clonotype showed up just a few times. The rearrangement links TRBV9 to TRBJ1-2; 10 nucleotides match TRBD1. The CDR3 runs 20 residues. V gave up 6 bases and J gave up 1 base; unmatched junction bases: 21. From germline, CDR1 is SGDLS and CDR2 YYNGEE. CDR3 loop: CASTSVDGLGQGPFNYGYTF. In nucleotides, the CDR3 is TGTGCCAGCACCAGCGTAGATGGTCTGGGACAGGGGCCCTTTAACTATGGCTACACCTTC.

The gene calls are TRBV5-1 and TRBJ2-7; possible D gene TRBD2, 5 bases. This CDR3 is 12 amino acids long. Per germline, CDR1 SGHRS and CDR2 YFSETQ. V was clipped by 0 bases and J by 9 bases, with 10 bases between them. The CDR3 nucleotides read TGCGCCAGCAGCTTGGAAGAGAGCGGGCAGTACTTC. Residues: CASSLEESGQYF. The variable domain in full, completed from reference TRBV5-1 and TRBJ2-7, reads KAGVTQTPRYLIKTRGQQVTLSCSPISGHRSVSWYQQTPGQGLQFLFEYFSETQRNKGNFPGRFSGRQFSNSRSEMNVSTLELGDSALYLCASSLEESGQYFGPGTRLTVT.

The chain employs TRBV20-1 and TRBJ2-7; 8 nucleotides match TRBD2. TRBJ2-5 matches the DNA end more closely, so the J call is doubtful. Looked up from germline, CDR1 is DFQATT and CDR2 is SNEGSKA (reference sequence). The CDR3 contains 15 residues. The CDR3 here is CSARDQGTSEETQYF. DNA for the CDR3: TGCAGTGCTAGAGATCAGGGGACTAGTGAAGAGACCCAGTACTTC.

This clonotype was recorded once. At one of its ends the junction is not consistent with the germline gene, which may arise from a read error. The chain couples TRBV11-1 to TRBJ1-1; D remains ambiguous. CDR3 length: 11 amino acids. Germline CDR1 is SGHAT and CDR2 is FQDESV (reference sequence). CDR3 sequence reads: CASSFDTEVFF. The CDR3 coding sequence is TGTGCCAGCAGCTTCGACACTGAAGTTTTCTTT.

CDR3 protein: CASSLGGRESETQYF. The CDR3 region has the DNA TGTGCCAGCAGCTTAGGCGGCCGCGAATCGGAGACCCAGTACTTC. The chain has TRBV7-9 and TRBJ2-7; D remains unclear. TRBJ2-5 matches the DNA end more closely, so the J call is doubtful. The CDR3 is 15 amino acids. Germline V gene sequence: CDR1 SEHNR, CDR2 FQNEAQ (reference sequence).

The J gene is TRBJ2-3, the V gene TRBV29-1; D unresolved. The CDR3 is made up of 12 amino acids. The germline V and J ends were trimmed by 8 bases and 1 base, with 10 bases remaining between them. Germline CDR1 SQVTM, CDR2 ANQGSEA. CDR3 nucleotide sequence: TGCAGCATGCGACCCCGCACAGATACGCAGTATTTT. Translation gives CSMRPRTDTQYF.

This chain uses TRBV6-5 with TRBJ1-2; D possibly corresponds to TRBD1 (5 bases). V lost 1 base, J lost 10 bases, and 13 bases lay in between. The CDR3 length is 13 residues. The V gene's germline CDR1 is MNHEY and CDR2 SVGAGI. CDR3 nucleotides: TGTGCCAGCAGTTACTGGGGCCTAAGTTACTACACCTTC. It codes for CASSYWGLSYYTF.

The chain links TRBV5-6 to TRBJ2-3; D possibly corresponds to TRBD2 (6 bases). This CDR3 region has 17 residues. The V and J ends lost 3 bases and 2 bases respectively, with 19 bases between them. CDR1 is SGHDT and CDR2 is YYEEEE in the germline V gene. The CDR3 sequence: CASSYRSYGGHTDTQYF. CDR3 nucleotides: TGTGCCAGCAGCTATAGGTCCTACGGGGGTCACACAGATACGCAGTATTTT. Full variable domain (remainder filled in from reference TRBV5-6 and TRBJ2-3): DAGVTQSPTHLIKTRGQQVTLRCSPKSGHDTVSWYQQALGQGPQFIFQYYEEEERQRGNFPDRFSGHQFPNYSSELNVNALLLGDSALYLCASSYRSYGGHTDTQYFGPGTRLTVL.

This sequence joins TRBV5-1 and TRBJ2-7; D ambiguous. Germline assignment: CDR1 SGHRS and CDR2 YFSETQ. V lost 0 bases to trimming and J lost 3 bases, with 10 bases between them. The CDR3 covers 14 residues. The chain's CDR3 is CASSLERALYEQYF. CDR3 coding DNA: TGCGCCAGCAGCTTGGAAAGGGCACTCTACGAGCAGTACTTC.

The chain combines TRBV5-1 with TRBJ2-7; D might be TRBD2 (6 bases). V dropped 0 bases and J dropped 1 base, with 17 bases sitting between them. This CDR3 has 17 amino acids. The V gene's germline CDR1 is SGHRS and CDR2 YFSETQ. This chain's CDR3 is CASSLDSGTAQSYEQYF. The CDR3 DNA is TGCGCCAGCAGCTTGGATAGCGGAACGGCCCAATCCTACGAGCAGTACTTC.

This clonotype was counted only a few times. The chain is built from TRBV9 and TRBJ2-3; the D is unclear. V dropped 4 bases and J dropped 4 bases, with 10 bases sitting between them. CDR3 length: 13 residues. Germline CDR1 and CDR2: SGDLS and YYNGEE. The CDR3 reads CASSTSEADTQYF. In DNA form, the CDR3 reads TGTGCCAGCAGCACCTCCGAGGCAGATACGCAGTATTTT.

CDR3 nucleotide sequence: TGTGCCAGCAGCTTAATGGCGGGGAGCACAGATACGCAGTATTTT. Encoded protein: CASSLMAGSTDTQYF. V usage is TRBV7-3 and J usage is TRBJ2-3, with TRBD2 as a possible D gene (6 bases). V lost 1 base and J 0 bases, leaving 8 bases between the germline ends. The CDR3 runs 15 residues. Germline CDR1 and CDR2: SGHTA and FQGTGA. Full variable domain (outside the CDR3, taken from reference TRBV7-3 and TRBJ2-3): GAGVSQTPSNKVTEKGKYVELRCDPISGHTALYWYRQSLGQGPEFLIYFQGTGAADDSGLPNDRFFAVRPEGSVSTLKIQRTERGDSAVYLCASSLMAGSTDTQYFGPGTRLTVL.

This clonotype occurred a few times. One end of the junction does not line up with germline, which may come from a read error. This chain connects TRBV5-1 to TRBJ2-3, with TRBD2 matching over 12 bases. The CDR3 sequence is 15 residues long. Germline lookup yields CDR1 SGHRS and CDR2 YFSETQ. The CDR3 region is CANSAGTSGTDTQYF. The CDR3 bases are TGCGCCAACAGCGCCGGGACTAGCGGGACAGATACGCAGTATTTT.

Only a few counts were recorded for this clonotype. The chain combines TRBV10-3 with TRBJ1-6; a weak D match, TRBD1 (5 bases). The V end was cut by 4 bases, the J end by 5 bases, with 9 bases between. Per the germline V gene, CDR1 is ENHRY and CDR2 is SYGVKD. CDR3 length equals 14 residues. For the CDR3, the DNA is TGTGCCATCAGTGCCGGGACCGATAATTCACCCCTCCACTTT. Its protein is CAISAGTDNSPLHF.

The chain links TRBV20-1 to TRBJ2-5; TRBD1 or TRBD2 may be the D gene (5 bases each). Germline V gene lookup returns CDR1 DFQATT and CDR2 SNEGSKA (reference sequence). This CDR3 has 13 residues. V dropped 6 bases and J dropped 7 bases, with 18 bases sitting between them. The CDR3 loop reads CSALGLATGTQYF. The CDR3 DNA is TGCAGTGCCTTGGGGCTAGCAACGGGGACCCAGTACTTC.

This chain joins TRBV4-1 and TRBJ1-4, with 7 positions matching TRBD1. V shed 7 bases, J shed 5 bases, and the junction held 4 bases outside the gene matches. CDR3 length: 13 residues. The germline gives CDR1 MGHRA, CDR2 YSYEKL. For the CDR3, the DNA is TGCGCCAGCAACAGGGGAGGCAATGAAAAACTGTTTTTT. Encoded protein: CASNRGGNEKLFF.